This T cell receptor beta chain was identified during a study of Ad26.COV2.S vaccination and SARS-CoV-2 variants. The CDR3 covers 19 residues. V was cut by 5 bases and J by 1 base, with 24 bases left in between. CDR1 and CDR2 from the germline V gene are MNHEY and SMNVEV (reference sequence). Whole-study results and caveats: From the TCR breadth and depth analyses, total T cell responses may have been underestimated. Substantial breadth was reported for post-vaccination spike-specific CD8+ and CD4+ T cells.

Treatment denoted: approximately 18 received Ad26.COV2.S at low or high dose, single or two shots; 5 received placebo; per-sample allocation not given. The samples date from day 63 after the first vaccine or placebo injection. Donation came from an adult in Boston who was aged 18-55 years. The method was immunoSEQ multiplex PCR; TCRdb's version includes in-frame clones alone and lacks a portion of them. Counted here are roughly 350,000 clones, over 75% occurring once; the ten biggest clones make up around 3.5%. A few counts support this clone. Its antigen is as yet unknown. The receptor was derived from a person aged 18 to 65 who received the Ad26.COV2.S COVID-19 vaccine or a placebo. Here the sequenced sample was peripheral blood, taken in a trial of Ad26.COV2.S vaccine versus placebo. The V gene is TRBV27, the J gene TRBJ1-3; TRBD1 is a possible D gene (5 bases). Here the CDR3 reads CASSPYVGRASGSGNTIYF. Here the CDR3 DNA reads TGTGCCAGCAGTCCATATGTGGGCAGGGCGAGTGGTTCTGGAAACACCATATATTTT.